This TCR beta chain comes out of a study of shared clonotypes between healthy human individuals. Study details: Contributing individuals were a couple of females and a few males aged 18 to 49.

Study findings and constraints: The four-donor shared clonotypes exceeded non-shared clonotypes in generation probability, with non-shared ones scoring lower.

Details on this clone: Its specificity is not known.

The assay was run at deep level. Only in-frame clones appear in the TCRdb table, and some are missing; sequencing was by immunoSEQ multiplex PCR. The table includes around 690,000 clones, roughly 87% detected once. Germline-derived CDR1 and CDR2 are SGDLS and YYNGEE. Losses at the gene ends were 3 bases for V and 5 bases for J; bases not matched to a gene: 15. The CDR3 length is 17 residues. The sequencing input was memory CD8+ T cells from PBMCs. Subset described: CD45RO+ cells pooled with CCR7-negative TemRA cells. The clonotype comes from a man younger than 35 in good health. Some clones in this sample may be carry-over from other donors' samples. The rearrangement uses TRBV9 and TRBJ2-7; 9 nucleotides agree with TRBD2. CDR3 region: CASSAVAGVGERNEQYF. DNA for the CDR3: TGTGCCAGCAGCGCAGTAGCGGGAGTGGGAGAGAGAAACGAGCAGTACTTC. The whole variable domain, remainder taken from reference TRBV9 and TRBJ2-7, is DSGVTQTPKHLITATGQRVTLRCSPRSGDLSVYWYQQSLDQGLQFLIQYYNGEERAKGNILERFSAQQFPDLHSELNLSSLELGDSALYFCASSAVAGVGERNEQYFGPGTRLTVT.